These T cell receptor beta chains were read from a single sample in a study of blood T cell repertoires in COVID-19. Clones were sequenced by immunoSEQ multiplex PCR, and TCRdb holds only the in-frame ones, with some missing. The sample consists of 150,000 to 200,000 clones, about 85% of them appearing once. The source material was peripheral blood. All receptors come from a woman aged 80 or over in a cohort sampled during active or convalescent COVID-19. Each CDR3 is given with its conserved first and last residue.

j_call: TRBJ1-2; v_call: TRBV3-1/TRBV3-2; cdr3_aa: CASSPGQGRTF
j_call: TRBJ1-6; v_call: TRBV27; cdr3_aa: CASSLFPSGQGYNSPLHF
j_call: TRBJ2-7; v_call: TRBV19; cdr3_aa: CASSTYTDEQYF
j_call: TRBJ2-2; v_call: TRBV29-1; cdr3_aa: CSVARDRATGELFF
j_call: TRBJ1-5; v_call: TRBV10-3; cdr3_aa: CAISEGTGFGQPQHF
j_call: TRBJ1-1; v_call: TRBV7-6; cdr3_aa: CASSWDNTEAFF
j_call: TRBJ1-5; v_call: TRBV5-1; cdr3_aa: CASSLVGGGGQPQHF
j_call: TRBJ2-4; v_call: TRBV24-1; cdr3_aa: CATSDQGGTVGIQYF
j_call: TRBJ2-1; v_call: TRBV6-5; cdr3_aa: CASSYSAPSSYNEQFF
j_call: TRBJ1-6; v_call: TRBV30; cdr3_aa: CAGRRVLDNSPLHF
j_call: TRBJ1-5; v_call: TRBV6-1; cdr3_aa: CASSEFHRDRRRYDNQPQHF
j_call: TRBJ1-1; v_call: TRBV4-2; cdr3_aa: CASSQAGTQNTEAFF
j_call: TRBJ2-1; v_call: TRBV3-1/TRBV3-2; cdr3_aa: CASSEGLGEQFF
j_call: TRBJ2-5; v_call: TRBV10-2; cdr3_aa: CASSARLAGAGGSETQYF